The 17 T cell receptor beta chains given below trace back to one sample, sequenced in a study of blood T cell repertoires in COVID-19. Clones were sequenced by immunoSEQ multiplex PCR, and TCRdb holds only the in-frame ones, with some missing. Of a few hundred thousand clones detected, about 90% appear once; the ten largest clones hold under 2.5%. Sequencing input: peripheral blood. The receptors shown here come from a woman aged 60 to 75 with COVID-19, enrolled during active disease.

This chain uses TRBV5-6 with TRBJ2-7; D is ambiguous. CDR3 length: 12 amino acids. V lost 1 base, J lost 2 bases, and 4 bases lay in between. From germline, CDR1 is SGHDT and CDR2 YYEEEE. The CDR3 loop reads CASSLQTYEQYF. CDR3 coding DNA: TGTGCCAGCAGCTTGCAAACCTACGAGCAGTACTTC.

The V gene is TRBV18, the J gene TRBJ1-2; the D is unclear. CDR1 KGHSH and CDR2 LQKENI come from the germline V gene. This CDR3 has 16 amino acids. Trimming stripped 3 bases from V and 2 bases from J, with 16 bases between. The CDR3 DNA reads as TGTGCCAGCTCACCGTCGAGGGTGGGCGGCAACTATGGCTACACCTTC. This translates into CASSPSRVGGNYGYTF.

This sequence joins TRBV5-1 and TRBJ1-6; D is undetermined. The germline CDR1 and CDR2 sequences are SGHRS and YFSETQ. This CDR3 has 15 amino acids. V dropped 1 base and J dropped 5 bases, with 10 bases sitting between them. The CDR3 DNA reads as TGCGCCAGCAGCTTGAGTACGGGGAATAATTCACCCCTCCACTTT. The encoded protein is CASSLSTGNNSPLHF. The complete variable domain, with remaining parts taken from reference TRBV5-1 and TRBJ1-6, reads KAGVTQTPRYLIKTRGQQVTLSCSPISGHRSVSWYQQTPGQGLQFLFEYFSETQRNKGNFPGRFSGRQFSNSRSEMNVSTLELGDSALYLCASSLSTGNNSPLHFGNGTRLTVT.

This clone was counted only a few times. CDR3 protein: CASSLGSSNGYTF. The CDR3 DNA sequence: TGTGCCAGCAGCTTAGGGTCAAGCAATGGCTACACCTTC. This chain joins TRBV7-2 and TRBJ1-2; D is undetermined. Looked up from germline, CDR1 is SGHTA and CDR2 is FQGNSA. This CDR3 contains 13 residues. The V end was cut by 1 base, the J end by 6 bases, with 9 bases between. Drawing the rest from reference TRBV7-2 and TRBJ1-2, the complete variable domain is GAGVSQSPSNKVTEKGKDVELRCDPISGHTALYWYRQSLGQGLEFLIYFQGNSAPDKSGLPSDRFSAERTGGSVSTLTIQRTQQEDSAVYLCASSLGSSNGYTFGSGTRLTVV.

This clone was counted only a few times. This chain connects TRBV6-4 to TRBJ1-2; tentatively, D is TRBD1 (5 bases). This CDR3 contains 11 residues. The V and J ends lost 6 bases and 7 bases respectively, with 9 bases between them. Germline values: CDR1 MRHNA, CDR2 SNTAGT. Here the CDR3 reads CASRGLRGYTF. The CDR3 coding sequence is TGTGCCAGCAGGGGGCTCCGTGGCTACACCTTC.

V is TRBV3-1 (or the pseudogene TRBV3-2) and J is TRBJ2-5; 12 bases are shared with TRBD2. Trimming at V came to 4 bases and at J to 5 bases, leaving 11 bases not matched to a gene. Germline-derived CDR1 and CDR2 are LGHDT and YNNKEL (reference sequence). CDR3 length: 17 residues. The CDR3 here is CASSPISLAGGLETQYF. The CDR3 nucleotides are TGTGCCAGCAGCCCTATATCCCTAGCGGGGGGGCTGGAGACCCAGTACTTC.

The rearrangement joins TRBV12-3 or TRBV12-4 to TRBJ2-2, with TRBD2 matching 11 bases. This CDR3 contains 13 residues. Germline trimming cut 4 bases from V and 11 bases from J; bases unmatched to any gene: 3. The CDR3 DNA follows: TGTGCCAGCAGTTCGCTAGCGGGGGGAGAGCTGTTTTTT. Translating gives CASSSLAGGELFF.

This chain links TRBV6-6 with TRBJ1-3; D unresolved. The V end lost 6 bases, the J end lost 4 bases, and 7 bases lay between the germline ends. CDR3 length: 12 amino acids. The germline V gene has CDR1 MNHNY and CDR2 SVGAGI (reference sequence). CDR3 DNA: TGTGCCAGCAGCACCCAGGGAAACACCATATATTTT. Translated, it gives CASSTQGNTIYF.

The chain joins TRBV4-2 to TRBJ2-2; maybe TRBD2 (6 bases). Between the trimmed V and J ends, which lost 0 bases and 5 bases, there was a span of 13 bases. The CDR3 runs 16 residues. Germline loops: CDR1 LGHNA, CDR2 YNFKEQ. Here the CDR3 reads CASSQDSGVGTGELFF. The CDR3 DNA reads TGTGCCAGCAGCCAAGATTCGGGGGTGGGAACCGGGGAGCTGTTTTTT.

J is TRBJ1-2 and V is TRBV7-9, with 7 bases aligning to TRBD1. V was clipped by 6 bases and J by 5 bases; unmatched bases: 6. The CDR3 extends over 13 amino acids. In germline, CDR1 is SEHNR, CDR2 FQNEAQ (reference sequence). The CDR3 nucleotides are TGTGCCAGCAGACCGGGACAGAAGTATGGCTACACCTTC. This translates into CASRPGQKYGYTF.

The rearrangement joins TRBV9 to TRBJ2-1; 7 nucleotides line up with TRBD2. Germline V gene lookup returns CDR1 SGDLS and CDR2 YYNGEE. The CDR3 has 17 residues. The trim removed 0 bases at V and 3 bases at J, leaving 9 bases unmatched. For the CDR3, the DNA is TGTGCCAGCAGCGTAGACGGAAGAGCGGGGTACTACAATGAGCAGTTCTTC. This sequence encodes CASSVDGRAGYYNEQFF.

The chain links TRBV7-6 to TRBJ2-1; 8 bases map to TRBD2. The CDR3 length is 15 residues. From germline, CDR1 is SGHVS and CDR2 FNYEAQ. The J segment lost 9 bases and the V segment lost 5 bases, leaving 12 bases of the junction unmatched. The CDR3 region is CASSTGTRGLGEQFF. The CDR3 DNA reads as TGTGCCAGCAGCACCGGGACTAGGGGTCTTGGTGAGCAGTTCTTC.

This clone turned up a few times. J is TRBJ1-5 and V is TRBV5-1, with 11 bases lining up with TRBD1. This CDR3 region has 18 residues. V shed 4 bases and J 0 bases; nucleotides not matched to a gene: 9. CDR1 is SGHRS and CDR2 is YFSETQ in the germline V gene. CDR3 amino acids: CASSPGTGGPYSNQPQHF. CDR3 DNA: TGCGCCAGCAGCCCCGGGACAGGGGGACCGTATAGCAATCAGCCCCAGCATTTT.

This CDR3 reads CASSRSGGEWVGQFF. The CDR3 DNA sequence: TGTGCCAGCAGTCGAAGCGGGGGGGAATGGGTAGGGCAGTTCTTC. The chain employs TRBV3-1 (or the pseudogene TRBV3-2) and TRBJ2-1, with TRBD2 identical over 10 bases. The ends lost 6 bases at V and 12 bases at J; junction bases unmatched: 14. The CDR3 loop spans 15 amino acids. Per the germline V gene, CDR1 is LGHDT and CDR2 is YNNKEL (reference sequence).

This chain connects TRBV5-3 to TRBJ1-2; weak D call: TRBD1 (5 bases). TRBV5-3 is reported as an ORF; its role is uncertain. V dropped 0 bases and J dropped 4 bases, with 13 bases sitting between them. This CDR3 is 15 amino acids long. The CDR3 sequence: CARSLVEAGSYGYTF. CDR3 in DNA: TGTGCCAGAAGCTTGGTTGAGGCAGGGTCCTATGGCTACACCTTC.

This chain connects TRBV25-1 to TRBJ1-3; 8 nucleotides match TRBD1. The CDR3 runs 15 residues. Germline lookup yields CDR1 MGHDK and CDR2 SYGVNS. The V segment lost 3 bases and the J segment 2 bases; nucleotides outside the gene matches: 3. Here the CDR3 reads CASSDSTGAGNTIYF. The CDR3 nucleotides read TGTGCCAGCAGTGATTCGACAGGGGCTGGAAACACCATATATTTT.

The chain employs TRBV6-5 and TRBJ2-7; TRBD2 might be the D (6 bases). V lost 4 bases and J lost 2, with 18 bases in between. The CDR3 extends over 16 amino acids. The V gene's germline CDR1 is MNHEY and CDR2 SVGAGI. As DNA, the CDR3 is TGTGCCAGCAGTTCCAACCTTGGGGGGAGCCCCTACGAGCAGTACTTC. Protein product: CASSSNLGGSPYEQYF.